The 6 T cell receptor beta chains below all came from one sample that was sequenced in a study of vaccination and CD4 T cells after COVID-19. Their antigens remain unidentified. Treatment described: approximately nine-day PBMC culture with coronavirus spike peptide pools or control peptides (ViraFEST assay). The Oncomine TCR Beta short-read assay sequenced DNA from cultured CD4+ T cells. TCRdb processed the PCR reads anew with MiXCR; each CDR3 protein has one entry. The table shows about 20,000 distinct CDR3 sequences, with around 55% occurring only once. The specimen was CD4+ T cells from blood, cultured in vitro. The source is a human donor who had recovered from COVID-19.

The V gene is TRBV7-2, the J gene TRBJ1-1, with a possible D match to TRBD1 (5 bases). The CDR3 spans 16 residues. V shed 3 bases and J shed 7 bases, with 21 bases lying between them. Looked up from germline, CDR1 is SGHTA and CDR2 is FQGNSA. In nucleotides, the CDR3 is TGTGCCAGCAGCTTTGCCGGGGGGGTCCCGGCGGGTGAAGCTTTCTTT. This translates into CASSFAGGVPAGEAFF.

The chain joins TRBV2 to TRBJ1-2; TRBD1 might be the D (5 bases). Germline lookup yields CDR1 SNHLY and CDR2 FYNNEI. V lost 7 bases, J lost 8 bases, and 23 bases lay in between. This CDR3 has 15 residues. Here the CDR3 DNA reads TGTGCCAGCACCCCGTCCGGGGCACTAATAGGAGGCTACACCTTC. Its translation: CASTPSGALIGGYTF.

J is TRBJ1-5 and V is TRBV28, with D maybe TRBD1 (5 bases). The CDR3 runs 16 residues. Deletions cut 4 bases from V and 2 bases from J, with 15 bases between. The germline CDR1 and CDR2 sequences are MDHEN and SYDVKM. The CDR3: CASSSSGGNGNQPQHF. The CDR3 DNA reads TGTGCCAGCAGTTCCTCGGGGGGAAACGGCAATCAGCCCCAGCATTTT. Together with reference TRBV28 and TRBJ1-5, the CDR3 gives the full variable domain: DVKVTQSSRYLVKRTGEKVFLECVQDMDHENMFWYRQDPGLGLRLIYFSYDVKMKEKGDIPEGYSVSREKKERFSLILESASTNQTSMYLCASSSSGGNGNQPQHFGDGTRLSIL.

The chain couples TRBV12-3 or TRBV12-4 to TRBJ1-1; D not certain. The CDR3 has 13 amino acids. V lost 3 bases and J lost 1, with 6 bases in between. Here the CDR3 DNA reads TGTGCCAGCAGTTTTGGAGGGAACACTGAAGCTTTCTTT. Protein: CASSFGGNTEAFF.

The CDR3 is CASRGQGYYGYTF. As DNA, the CDR3 is TGTGCCAGCAGGGGACAGGGCTACTATGGCTACACCTTC. The chain joins TRBV2 to TRBJ1-2; TRBD1 matches at 9 bases. Germline CDR1 is SNHLY and CDR2 is FYNNEI. V was clipped by 6 bases and J by 3 bases; unmatched bases: 2. This CDR3 is 13 amino acids long.

The chain joins TRBV30 to TRBJ2-5; D gene ambiguous. This CDR3 is built from 13 residues. Germline CDR1 is GTSNPN and CDR2 is SVGIG (reference sequence). V shed 0 bases and J shed 2 bases, with 7 bases lying between them. In DNA, the CDR3 is TGTGCCTGGAGTGTTGGACCACAAGAGACCCAGTACTTC. This sequence encodes CAWSVGPQETQYF.